This T cell receptor beta chain was identified during a study of metastatic and nonmetastatic thyroid tumors (dated by TCRdb to about 2020). Study-wide context: Repertoires from peripheral blood and from tumor or nodule tissue samples of malignant and benign thyroid patients were compared.

The germline V gene encodes CDR1 SGHAT and CDR2 FQNNGV. Trimming costs V 7 bases and J 4 bases, and their ends lie 11 bases apart. The CDR3, from cysteine to phenylalanine, totals 13 residues. Solely the CDR3 DNA is kept, with 39 bases framed from the first base. On this clone: The clone's antigen remains unknown. No qualities accompany the bases; no much larger clone lies one base away.

Library preparation used PCR. The instrument was an Illumina HiSeq 4000. High-throughput sequencing was used to profile the TCR beta-chain CDR3 region of every patient. The paper's data handling went like this. Drawing on CDR3 differences between clinicopathological groups, the researchers built a classifier meant to tell apart patients with distant-metastatic papillary thyroid cancer. The Shannon index was used to measure repertoire diversity, and the Morisita-Horn index was used to measure how similar tumor and blood repertoires were. The public reads were reprocessed in TCRdb via fastp at Q25 and MiXCR, keeping in-frame beta chains. These V and J calls originate from TCRdb's pipeline instead of the authors' own analysis. The sample data list several thousand clones, and approximately 26% of these were observed just once. The leading ten clones occupy under 30% of the sample. No patient had received any treatment before thyroid surgery. Patient clinical samples collected from 2012 to 2018 were retrospectively analysed using T-cell receptor beta sequencing.

Study-level results and caveats: In both blood and tumor samples, TCR beta diversity was reported to be significantly higher in malignant tumors than in benign nodules.

The chain uses TRBV11-2 and TRBJ2-1, with the D gene not clear enough to name. This TCR was sampled from a female donor with papillary thyroid cancer or a benign thyroid nodule (not recorded which). Some clones in this sample may be carry-over from other donors' samples. Material for sequencing was adjacent normal tissue. The DNA sequence is as follows: TGTGCCAGCACCGCGAAGACATACAATGAGCAGTTCTTC. Its protein product is CASTAKTYNEQFF.